Listed below are T cell receptor beta chains from one sample, sequenced in a study of T cells in Graves' hyperthyroidism and ophthalmopathy. One entry per CDR3 protein, called by TCRdb with MiXCR from the multiplex PCR reads. The repertoire holds hundreds of thousands of distinct CDR3 sequences, with 38% as singletons. Sequenced: blood. Every receptor here comes from a man aged 18 to 30 with Graves' hyperthyroidism. The CDR3 runs from the conserved cysteine through the conserved F or W. The D gene is left open where the match is weak. Part of the rows lack a size; the others show once, few, many or a class for expanded clones.

TRBV27	.	TRBJ1-2	few	TGTGCCAGCAGTTTATACGGACAGACTGCTAACTATGGCTACACCTTC	CASSLYGQTANYGYTF
TRBV12-3/TRBV12-4	TRBD1	TRBJ1-1	.	TGTGCCAGCAGCCGGCAGGGACAGGTGACGACTGAAGCTTTCTTT	CASSRQGQVTTEAFF
TRBV29-1	.	TRBJ2-3	.	TGCAGCGTTGAGGACACCACAGATACGCAGTATTTT	CSVEDTTDTQYF
TRBV15	.	TRBJ1-1	.	TGTGCCACCAGCAGAGGCAGGCAGCGGAACACTGAAGCTTTCTTT	CATSRGRQRNTEAFF
TRBV25-1	.	TRBJ1-6	.	TGTGCCAGCTTAAGTGGGGCCGCTAATTCACCCCTCCACTTT	CASLSGAANSPLHF
TRBV19	.	TRBJ1-5	many	TGTGCCAGTAACCCTCGGACGGATCAGCCCCAGCATTTT	CASNPRTDQPQHF
TRBV4-1	.	TRBJ2-7	few	TGCGCCAGCAGCCCTTCTTCGTCAGCGGAGCAGTACTTC	CASSPSSSAEQYF
TRBV29-1	TRBD2	TRBJ2-5	many	TGCAGCGTTGAAGATCAGGATCTAGCGGGAGTACGGGAGACCCAGTACTTC	CSVEDQDLAGVRETQYF
TRBV10-2	.	TRBJ1-2	many	TGCGCCAGCAGTGAGGGAGCGCCTGGGGCTGGCTACACCTTC	CASSEGAPGAGYTF
TRBV19	TRBD1	TRBJ1-5	many	TGTGCCAGTGACAGGGGAAAGGTTTATCAGCCCCAGCATTTT	CASDRGKVYQPQHF
TRBV7-3	.	TRBJ1-1	.	TGTGCCAGCAGCAGATACAGGAACACCGGGGAGCTCGCTTTCTTT	CASSRYRNTGELAFF
TRBV29-1	.	TRBJ2-5	few	TGCAGCGTCTCCAGGGGGGACGCAATATTTGGGGGAGAGACCCAGTACTTC	CSVSRGDAIFGGETQYF
TRBV25-1	.	TRBJ2-7	.	TGTGCCAGCAGTGACCCTAACTCCTACGAGCAGTACTTC	CASSDPNSYEQYF
TRBV12-3/TRBV12-4	.	TRBJ2-7	.	TGTGCCAGCAGTTTAGGACGGTTCTACGAGCAGTACTTC	CASSLGRFYEQYF
TRBV7-9	.	TRBJ2-5	.	TGTGCCAGCACCGGACAGAGTTTAGTCGGAGAGACCCAGTACTTC	CASTGQSLVGETQYF
TRBV4-1	.	TRBJ2-5	few	TGCGCCAGCAGTCAGAACCAGCGGGTTCTAGAGACCCAGTACTTC	CASSQNQRVLETQYF
TRBV7-2	.	TRBJ1-2	few	TGTGCCAGCAGCTTTAGGGCAGGGCATAACTATGGCTACACCTTC	CASSFRAGHNYGYTF
TRBV25-1	TRBD1	TRBJ1-1	.	TGTGCCAGCAGTTTCGACAGGGGTGGGGACACTGAAGCTTTCTTT	CASSFDRGGDTEAFF
TRBV5-4	TRBD2	TRBJ2-7	once	TGTGCCAGCAGCCTTAGCGGGAGATCCCCTTACGAGCAGTACTTC	CASSLSGRSPYEQYF
TRBV7-9	.	TRBJ2-7	.	TGTGCCAGCAGCCCCGGAACGAGGGAGCAGTACTTC	CASSPGTREQYF
TRBV9	.	TRBJ1-1	many	TGTGCCAGCAGCGTAGAGCTTGGAGGGACTGAAGCTTTCTTT	CASSVELGGTEAFF
TRBV20-1	TRBD1	TRBJ1-4	many	TGCAGTGCTAGAGACAGGGGGCGCGAGGAAAAACTGTTTTTT	CSARDRGREEKLFF
TRBV7-3	TRBD1	TRBJ1-1	.	TGTGCCAGCAGTGAATACGGGACAGGGGGAACTGAAGCTTTCTTT	CASSEYGTGGTEAFF
TRBV29-1	TRBD1	TRBJ2-1	.	TGCAGCGGTCGTCGACAGGGCTATGAGCAGTTCTTC	CSGRRQGYEQFF
TRBV20-1	TRBD2	TRBJ2-3	.	TGCAGCGCCTCGGAGTTAGCGGGACCCTTGGATACGCAGTATTTT	CSASELAGPLDTQYF
TRBV3-1	TRBD2	TRBJ2-7	.	TGTGCCAGCAGCCTCAGCGGGGAAACCTACGAGCAGTACTTC	CASSLSGETYEQYF
TRBV4-1	.	TRBJ2-2	.	TGCGCCAGCAGCCAAGAGGTACAGGATATGACCGGGGAGCTGTTTTTT	CASSQEVQDMTGELFF
TRBV13	TRBD1	TRBJ1-6	few	TGTGCCAGCTCCGACAGGGGGAGTAATTCACCCCTCCACTTT	CASSDRGSNSPLHF